Below, one T cell receptor (beta chain) is given with its context. This CDR3 contains 16 residues. V lost 3 bases and J lost 2, with 16 bases in between. Germline V gives CDR1 SGHDT, CDR2 YYEEEE. Here immunoSEQ multiplex PCR was the method, and the copy in TCRdb shows in-frame clones only, minus some. This table has approximately 2.4 million clones, nearly 97% appearing once. The record originates from a study of shared clonotypes between healthy human individuals. The chain couples TRBV5-6 to TRBJ2-3; D might be TRBD1 or TRBD2, each matching 6 bases. The sample comprised naive CD4+ T cells sorted from blood. Subset indicated: CD45RA+ positively selected. The sequence was collected from a man younger than 35 in good health. The CDR3 spells CASSWTGAIPTDTQYF. The CDR3 DNA reads TGTGCCAGCAGCTGGACGGGGGCAATCCCCACAGATACGCAGTATTTT.